This T cell receptor beta chain was recorded in a study of blood T cell repertoires in COVID-19. CDR1 is LNHDA, CDR2 SQIVND, per germline (reference sequence). The CDR3 is 15 amino acids. V lost 5 bases to trimming and J lost 5 bases, with 15 bases between them. The protocol was immunoSEQ multiplex PCR, while the TCRdb copy is restricted to in-frame clones and leaves out a portion. Here the sample spans roughly 260,000 clones, around 87% being singletons. The sample holds one count of this clone. The chain carries TRBV19 and TRBJ2-2; TRBD2 might be the D (5 bases). This sequence was found in a woman in her forties or fifties with acute or convalescent COVID-19. Sequencing was carried out using peripheral blood. In nucleotides, the CDR3 is TGTGCCAGTAGTCTAGTCCCTCTAGCAACCGGGGAGCTGTTTTTT. It is translated as CASSLVPLATGELFF.